The 3 T cell receptor beta chains presented below share a single source sample, sequenced in a study of Graves' ophthalmopathy and Graves' hyperthyroidism. Using RNA transcripts, the TCR beta CDR3 regions were amplified. RT-PCR with HTBI primers came first, then second-round multiplex PCR. TCRdb reprocessed the multiplex PCR reads with MiXCR, giving one entry per CDR3 protein. The table lists about 1.1 million distinct CDR3 sequences, about two fifths of them singletons, with roughly 10% in the top ten. Specimen: peripheral blood or thyroid tissue (not recorded which). These receptors all stem from an adult man with Graves' hyperthyroidism.

This clonotype was seen only a few times. This may come from a read error, since a much larger clone is one base off. The chain uses TRBV29-1 and TRBJ2-7; the match to TRBD1 covers 10 bases. CDR3 length equals 14 residues. In germline, CDR1 is SQVTM, CDR2 ANQGSEA. CDR3 in DNA: TGCAGCGTTAGTATCGGGACAGGGGCCTACGAGCAGTGCTTC. Its protein is CSVSIGTGAYEQCF.

This chain connects TRBV2 to TRBJ1-5; 7 bases match TRBD1. The length of the CDR3 is 16 residues. CDR1 is SNHLY, CDR2 FYNNEI, per germline. V dropped 6 bases and J dropped 0; count of bases not matched to a gene: 8. The CDR3 sequence: CASRGTADYSNQPQHF. The CDR3 nucleotides read TGTGCCAGCAGGGGGACAGCAGACTATAGCAATCAGCCCCAGCATTTT. The full variable domain, its missing parts supplied by reference TRBV2 and TRBJ1-5, is EPEVTQTPSHQVTQMGQEVILRCVPISNHLYFYWYRQILGQKVEFLVSFYNNEISEKSEIFDDQFSVERPDGSNFTLKIRSTKLEDSAMYFCASRGTADYSNQPQHFGDGTRLSIL.

This clonotype was counted a single time. The conserved phenylalanine or tryptophan is not found at the CDR3 terminus, so this likely reflects a read error. This chain links TRBV10-2 with TRBJ1-1, with 11 bases identical to TRBD1. The CDR3 length is 16 residues. In germline, CDR1 is WSHSY, CDR2 SAAADI. Trimming removed 6 bases from V and 5 bases from J; junction bases left unmatched: 11. CDR3 bases: TGCGCCAGCAGCGACGCTCGGACAGGGGGCAGGACTGAAGCTTTCTCT. Translation: CASSDARTGGRTEAFS.